This entry concerns a single T cell receptor (beta chain). Exposed participants encountered a COVID-19 case during the 2 weeks preceding study entry. This sample was included in a study of blood T cell repertoires in COVID-19. Only in-frame clones appear in the TCRdb table, and some are missing; sequencing was by immunoSEQ multiplex PCR. The data hold a few hundred thousand clones, with about 89% observed a single time. CDR3 length equals 17 residues. The trim removed 4 bases at V and 8 bases at J, leaving 18 bases unmatched. Germline CDR1 LGHDT, CDR2 YNNKEL (reference sequence). This clonotype was sampled from a woman aged 40 to 55 who had been exposed to COVID-19. Sequencing used PBMCs or T cells enriched from blood (not recorded which). V is TRBV3-1 (or the pseudogene TRBV3-2) and J is TRBJ1-2; 8 nucleotides line up with TRBD1. DNA for the CDR3: TGTGCCAGCAGCCTCCCAAGACGAGGTCAGGGGGCGTTGGGCTACACCTTC. Translated: CASSLPRRGQGALGYTF.